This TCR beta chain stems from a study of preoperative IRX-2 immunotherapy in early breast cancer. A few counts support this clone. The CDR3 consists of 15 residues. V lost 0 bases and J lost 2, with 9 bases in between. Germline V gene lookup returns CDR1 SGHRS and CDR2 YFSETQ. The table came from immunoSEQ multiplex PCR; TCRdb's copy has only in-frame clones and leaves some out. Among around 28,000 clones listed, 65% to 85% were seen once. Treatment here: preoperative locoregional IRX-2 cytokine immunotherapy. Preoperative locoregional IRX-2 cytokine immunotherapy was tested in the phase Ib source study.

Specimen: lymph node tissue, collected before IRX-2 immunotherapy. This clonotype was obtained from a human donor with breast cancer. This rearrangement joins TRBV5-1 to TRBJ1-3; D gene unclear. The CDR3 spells CASSLDGKAGNTIYF. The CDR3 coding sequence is TGCGCCAGCAGCTTGGACGGAAAAGCTGGAAACACCATATATTTT.